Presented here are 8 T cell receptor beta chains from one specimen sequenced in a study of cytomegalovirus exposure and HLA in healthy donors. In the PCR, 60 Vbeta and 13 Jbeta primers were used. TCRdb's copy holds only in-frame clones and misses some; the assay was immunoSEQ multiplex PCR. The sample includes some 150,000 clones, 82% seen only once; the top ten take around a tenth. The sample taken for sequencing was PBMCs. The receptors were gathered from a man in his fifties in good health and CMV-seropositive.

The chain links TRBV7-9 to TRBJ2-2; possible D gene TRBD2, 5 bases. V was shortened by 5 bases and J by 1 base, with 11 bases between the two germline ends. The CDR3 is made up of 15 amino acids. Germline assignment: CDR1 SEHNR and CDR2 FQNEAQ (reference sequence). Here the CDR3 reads CASSIRDLNTGELFF. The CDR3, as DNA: TGTGCCAGCAGCATCCGGGATCTGAACACCGGGGAGCTGTTTTTT.

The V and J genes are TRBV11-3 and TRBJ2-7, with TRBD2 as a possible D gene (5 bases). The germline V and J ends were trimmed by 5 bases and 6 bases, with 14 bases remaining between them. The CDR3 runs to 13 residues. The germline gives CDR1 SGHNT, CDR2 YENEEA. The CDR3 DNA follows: TGTGCCAGCAGCACCCAGCCAGCGGCCGAGCAGTACTTC. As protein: CASSTQPAAEQYF.

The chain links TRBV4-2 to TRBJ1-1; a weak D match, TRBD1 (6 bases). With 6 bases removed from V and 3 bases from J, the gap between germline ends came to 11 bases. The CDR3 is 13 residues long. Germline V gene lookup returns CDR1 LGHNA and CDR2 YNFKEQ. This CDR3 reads CASSQYRDTEAFF. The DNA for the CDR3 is TGTGCCAGCAGTCAATACAGGGACACTGAAGCTTTCTTT.

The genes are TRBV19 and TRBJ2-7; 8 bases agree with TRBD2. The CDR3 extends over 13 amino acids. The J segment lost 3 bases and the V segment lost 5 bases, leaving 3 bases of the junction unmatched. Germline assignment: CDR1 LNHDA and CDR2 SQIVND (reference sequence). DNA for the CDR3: TGTGCCAGTAGTGGCGGGAGGAACTACGAGCAGTACTTC. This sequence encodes CASSGGRNYEQYF.

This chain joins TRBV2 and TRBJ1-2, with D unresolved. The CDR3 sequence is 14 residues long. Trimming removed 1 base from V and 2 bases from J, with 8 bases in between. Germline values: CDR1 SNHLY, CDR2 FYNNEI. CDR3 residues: CASSEESGNYGYTF. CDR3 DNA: TGTGCCAGCAGTGAAGAGTCGGGGAACTATGGCTACACCTTC.

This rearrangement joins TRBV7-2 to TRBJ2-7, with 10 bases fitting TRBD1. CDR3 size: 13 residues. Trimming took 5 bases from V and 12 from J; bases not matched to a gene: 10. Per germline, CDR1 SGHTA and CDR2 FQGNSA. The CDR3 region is CASSTGQGGLTYF. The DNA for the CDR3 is TGTGCCAGCAGCACCGGACAGGGGGGCCTGACGTACTTC.

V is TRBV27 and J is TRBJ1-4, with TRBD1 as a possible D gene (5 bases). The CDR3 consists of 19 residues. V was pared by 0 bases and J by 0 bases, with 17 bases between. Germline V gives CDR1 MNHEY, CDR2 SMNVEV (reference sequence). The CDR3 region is CASSLSLDGRGATNEKLFF. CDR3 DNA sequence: TGTGCCAGCAGTTTATCCCTGGACGGGCGGGGGGCAACTAATGAAAAACTGTTTTTT.

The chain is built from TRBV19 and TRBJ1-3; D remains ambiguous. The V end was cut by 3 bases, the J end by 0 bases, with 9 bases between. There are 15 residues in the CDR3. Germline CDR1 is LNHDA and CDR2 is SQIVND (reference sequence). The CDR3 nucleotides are TGTGCCAGTAGTATGCCGGTGAGCTCTGGAAACACCATATATTTT. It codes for CASSMPVSSGNTIYF. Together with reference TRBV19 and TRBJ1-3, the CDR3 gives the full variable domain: DGGITQSPKYLFRKEGQNVTLSCEQNLNHDAMYWYRQDPGQGLRLIYYSQIVNDFQKGDIAEGYSVSREKKESFPLTVTSAQKNPTAFYLCASSMPVSSGNTIYFGEGSWLTVV.